This paragraph reports one TCR beta chain. Its specific antigen is unknown. Per-base quality was not reported, and no clone a single base away is much larger than it. These data are taken from a study of blood T cell repertoires in COVID-19 (dated by TCRdb to between 2020 and 2021). As for the study more broadly: Samples covering the acute and convalescent phases of COVID-19 were provided by collaborators in the United States, Italy and Spain. The prospective study material was composed of cDNA or gDNA derived from T cells, B-cell-depleted T cells, or PBMCs. Subjects who had been exposed to COVID-19, were actively infected with it, or had recovered from it provided the deeply sampled blood TCRbeta repertoires that made up the dataset. The repertoires were released in a freely available public database meant as a resource for research on the immune response to SARS-CoV-2. Samples were obtained from the ongoing ImmuneRACE study (first 160 participants) and from over a thousand subjects provided by 6 global collaborators. The sample metadata nearly always contained a de-identified subject ID, COVID-19 status, age in years and sex. HLA class I and class II types, where available, came from metadata supplied by the sample provider rather than from assay-based typing.

What the research found in general, with its limitations: The amount of clinical and demographic metadata varied by source and participant and was provided uncurated.

Each collaborating institution followed its own protocols to collect whole blood in K2EDTA tubes. For TCRbeta analysis, collaborators shipped samples as frozen whole blood, isolated PBMCs, or DNA extracted from either of those sample types. Taken from cysteine to phenylalanine, the CDR3 has 13 residues. Only the CDR3 DNA is retained, 39 bases long and in frame from the first base. A distance of 9 bases separates the germline ends of V and J, which lose 1 base and 6 bases respectively. The germline V gene provides CDR1 WSHSY and CDR2 SAAADI. TCRbeta CDR3 regions were amplified from genomic DNA by means of the immunoSEQ Assay, a bias-controlled multiplex PCR. The published analysis was carried out like this. The number of nucleated cells in each sample was estimated by amplification of reference gene primers within the assay. Sequence reads were collapsed and filtered to measure the absolute abundance of every unique TCRbeta CDR3 rearrangement. For each sample, productive Simpson clonality was calculated as the square root of Simpson's diversity index across productive rearrangements. TCRdb limited this immuneACCESS table to in-frame rearrangements with V and J called. A share of clones is missing; checked studies link under half to unresolved V genes, and the rest is unexplained. Clone size and V and J calls were adopted from that table, with D and trimming inferred from the DNA. The sample includes 150,000 or so clones, with 75% to 80% observed a single time. 1.5% to 2% of the sample lies in the top ten.

Sample: peripheral blood. The sequence joins TRBV10-2 to TRBJ1-1; a tentative D call is TRBD1 (5 bases match). This TCR came from an older man with acute or convalescent COVID-19. The CDR3 reads as follows: CASSEWGGAEAFF. The DNA is as follows: TGCGCCAGCAGTGAGTGGGGGGGGGCTGAAGCTTTCTTT.